This T cell receptor (beta chain) was captured in a study of radiotherapy plus CTLA-4 blockade in lung cancer. Germline V gene lookup returns CDR1 SGHTA and CDR2 FQGNSA. There are 14 residues in the CDR3. Unmatched junction bases numbered 3, after V lost 3 bases and J lost 5 bases. TCRdb keeps only in-frame clones here, not all; method: immunoSEQ multiplex PCR. The table has about 95,000 clones, 80% to 85% seen once; the top ten hold about 3.5%. This clone showed up just a few times. The sequenced sample was peripheral blood, obtained from a patient treated with radiotherapy plus ipilimumab. This receptor was identified in a human donor with non-small cell lung cancer who had a partial response to radiotherapy plus ipilimumab. This chain joins TRBV7-2 and TRBJ1-5; 8 positions match TRBD1. Here the CDR3 reads CASSFGQGYQPQHF. DNA of the CDR3: TGTGCCAGCAGCTTCGGACAGGGTTATCAGCCCCAGCATTTT.